This passage covers 22 T cell receptor beta chains from one sample sequenced in a study of OX40 agonist ivuxolimab in advanced cancers. The library was built by means of the immunoSEQ multiplex PCR assay. TCRdb mirrors the immuneACCESS table, restricted to in-frame sequences. Some clones are absent from its copies; in checked studies, under half trace to an unresolved V gene, and the reason for the others is unknown. In all, the sample holds roughly 56,000 clones, and roughly 91% of those were seen once. Approximately 0.8% of the sample is held by the ten biggest clonotypes. The specimen was CD4+ or CD8+ T cells sorted from blood, collected in a trial of the OX40 agonist ivuxolimab. The receptor set was obtained from an adult with an advanced solid tumor such as melanoma, head and neck, liver or kidney cancer.

A single count supports this clone. The chain has TRBV2 and TRBJ2-1, with D unresolved. The CDR3 is made up of 14 amino acids. Germline CDR1 and CDR2: SNHLY and FYNNEI. V was shortened by 1 base and J by 3 bases, with 7 bases between the two germline ends. In nucleotides, the CDR3 is TGTGCCAGCAGTGAAGGGCGAAGCTACAATGAGCAGTTCTTC. Its translation: CASSEGRSYNEQFF.

V gene TRBV6-4 combines with J gene TRBJ2-3; 7 nucleotides agree with TRBD2. The length of the CDR3 is 15 residues. With 3 bases clipped from V and 2 bases from J, the junction kept 5 bases outside the gene matches. Germline V gene lookup returns CDR1 MRHNA and CDR2 SNTAGT. CDR3 nucleotide sequence: TGTGCCAGCAGTGAAGGGAGGGCGCCCACAGATACGCAGTATTTT. Translation gives CASSEGRAPTDTQYF.

The rearrangement links TRBV19 to TRBJ1-2; a possible D gene is TRBD1 (6 bases). CDR1 is LNHDA, CDR2 SQIVND, per germline (reference sequence). The CDR3 extends over 14 amino acids. V was shortened by 4 bases and J by 3 bases, with 12 bases between the two germline ends. As DNA, the CDR3 is TGTGCCAGTAGTACAGGGGAGGGCTACTATGGCTACACCTTC. Amino acid sequence: CASSTGEGYYGYTF. The variable domain in full, with the rest retrieved from reference TRBV19 and TRBJ1-2, is DGGITQSPKYLFRKEGQNVTLSCEQNLNHDAMYWYRQDPGQGLRLIYYSQIVNDFQKGDIAEGYSVSREKKESFPLTVTSAQKNPTAFYLCASSTGEGYYGYTFGSGTRLTVV.

V is TRBV10-3 and J is TRBJ2-3; 8 bases agree with TRBD2. The CDR3 sequence is 14 residues long. Germline assignment: CDR1 ENHRY and CDR2 SYGVKD. The V and J ends lost 5 bases and 2 bases, in that order; junction bases with no gene match: 3. The CDR3, as DNA: TGTGCCATCAGTCCGGGGGGGGTCACAGATACGCAGTATTTT. It encodes CAISPGGVTDTQYF.

The chain links TRBV11-2 to TRBJ2-5; TRBD1 might be the D (5 bases). The CDR3 extends over 13 amino acids. V was shortened by 2 bases and J by 10 bases, with 14 bases between the two germline ends. The germline V gene encodes CDR1 SGHAT and CDR2 FQNNGV. CDR3 in amino acids: CASSLSLDRVQYF. CDR3 coding DNA: TGTGCCAGCAGCTTAAGTCTAGACAGAGTCCAGTACTTC. Together with reference TRBV11-2 and TRBJ2-5, the CDR3 gives the full variable domain: EAGVAQSPRYKIIEKRQSVAFWCNPISGHATLYWYQQILGQGPKLLIQFQNNGVVDDSQLPKDRFSAERLKGVDSTLKIQPAKLEDSAVYLCASSLSLDRVQYFGPGTRLLVL.

In its sample, this clone was seen once. The chain uses TRBV20-1 and TRBJ2-7; D possibly corresponds to TRBD2 (6 bases). Between the trimmed V and J ends, which lost 5 bases and 9 bases, there was a span of 14 bases. CDR1 is DFQATT, CDR2 SNEGSKA, per germline (reference sequence). The CDR3 length is 11 residues. This CDR3 is CSAGTRLLQYF. Here the CDR3 DNA reads TGCAGTGCTGGGACTCGCTTGTTGCAGTACTTC.

Only a few counts were recorded for this clone. The rearrangement uses TRBV5-4 and TRBJ2-1, with D unclear. Looked up from germline, CDR1 is SGHNT and CDR2 is YYREEE (reference sequence). Deletions cut 2 bases from V and 6 bases from J, with 12 bases between. This CDR3 spans 14 amino acids. The CDR3 is CASSLLSRFNEQFF. CDR3 nucleotides: TGTGCCAGCAGCTTATTGAGTCGATTCAATGAGCAGTTCTTC.

The CDR3 coding sequence is TGTGCCAGCAGGAAAAAGGACAGGACCTCTGGAAACACCATATATTTT. This codes for CASRKKDRTSGNTIYF. This chain connects TRBV7-9 to TRBJ1-3; TRBD1 aligns across 7 bases. The V segment lost 6 bases and the J segment 0 bases; nucleotides outside the gene matches: 8. Germline V lookup: CDR1 SEHNR, CDR2 FQNEAQ (reference sequence). The CDR3 contains 16 residues.

The chain joins TRBV2 to TRBJ2-7, with D unclear. Germline V lookup: CDR1 SNHLY, CDR2 FYNNEI. Trimming stripped 6 bases from V and 4 bases from J, with 19 bases between. CDR3 length: 15 amino acids. The CDR3 nucleotides are TGTGCCAGCAGCGGGTATCGCAGTGAGCAGTACGAGCAGTACTTC. This gives the protein CASSGYRSEQYEQYF.

This clone was seen only once. The V call is TRBV2, the J call TRBJ2-7; D uncertain. Germline V gene sequence: CDR1 SNHLY, CDR2 FYNNEI. This CDR3 is built from 12 residues. The V and J ends lost 4 bases and 0 bases respectively, with 4 bases between them. The CDR3 sequence: CASSAVSYEQYF. CDR3 sequence (DNA): TGTGCCAGCAGTGCAGTCTCCTACGAGCAGTACTTC.

The V gene is TRBV5-6, the J gene TRBJ2-2, with no clear D. The germline V gene encodes CDR1 SGHDT and CDR2 YYEEEE. The V end lost 0 bases, the J end lost 1 base, and 4 bases lay between the germline ends. There are 14 residues in the CDR3. CDR3 in amino acids: CASSLGRNTGELFF. CDR3 sequence (DNA): TGTGCCAGCAGCTTGGGGCGGAACACCGGGGAGCTGTTTTTT.

The chain is built from TRBV27 and TRBJ2-3; no reliable D call. This CDR3 region has 17 residues. The V end lost 0 bases, the J end lost 3 bases, and 16 bases lay between the germline ends. Germline CDR1 MNHEY, CDR2 SMNVEV (reference sequence). CDR3 sequence reads: CASSLSSGGYLTDTQYF. DNA for the CDR3: TGTGCCAGCAGTTTATCGAGTGGCGGCTACCTGACAGATACGCAGTATTTT.

The V and J genes are TRBV5-8 and TRBJ2-3; tentatively, D is TRBD1 (6 bases). CDR1 is SGHTS, CDR2 YDEGEE, per germline. Deletions cut 2 bases from V and 4 bases from J, with 14 bases between. The CDR3 is made up of 15 amino acids. Here the CDR3 DNA reads TGTGCCAGCAGCTTCCAGGGGAGTAAGTCAGATACGCAGTATTTT. It encodes CASSFQGSKSDTQYF.

The V gene is TRBV5-4, the J gene TRBJ2-5; 11 bases align to TRBD2. J was trimmed by 5 bases and V by 0 bases; bases with no gene match: 3. The germline CDR1 and CDR2 sequences are SGHNT and YYREEE (reference sequence). The length of the CDR3 is 15 residues. DNA of the CDR3: TGTGCCAGCAGCTTGGGTACTAGCGGGAGTGAGACCCAGTACTTC. As protein: CASSLGTSGSETQYF.

The chain combines TRBV9 with TRBJ1-1; the D is unclear. The length of the CDR3 is 15 residues. CDR1 SGDLS and CDR2 YYNGEE come from the germline V gene. V was pared by 3 bases and J by 1 base, with 13 bases between. The CDR3 spells CASSASPGRNTEAFF. The CDR3 DNA follows: TGTGCCAGCAGCGCATCCCCCGGGCGGAACACTGAAGCTTTCTTT.

The chain carries TRBV4-2 and TRBJ2-3; 7 positions match TRBD2. The V and J ends lost 0 bases and 3 bases, in that order; junction bases with no gene match: 12. The CDR3 contains 18 residues. Germline CDR1 is LGHNA and CDR2 is YNFKEQ. The CDR3 loop reads CASSQDIGRGLSTDTQYF. CDR3 DNA sequence: TGTGCCAGCAGCCAAGATATCGGTAGGGGACTATCGACAGATACGCAGTATTTT.

This clone was seen a single time. This chain uses TRBV5-1 with TRBJ1-4; no definite D call. V was clipped by 1 base and J by 4 bases, with 20 bases between them. CDR3 length equals 18 residues. Germline CDR1 is SGHRS and CDR2 is YFSETQ. As DNA, the CDR3 is TGCGCCAGCAGCTTGTTCCCGGCACGGACGAATTTTAATGAAAAACTGTTTTTT. Residues: CASSLFPARTNFNEKLFF.

V and J are TRBV18 and TRBJ2-5; tentatively, D is TRBD1 (6 bases). CDR1 and CDR2 (germline): KGHSH, LQKENI. Trimming stripped 1 base from V and 4 bases from J, with 13 bases between. The CDR3 extends over 15 amino acids. The CDR3 nucleotides read TGTGCCAGCTCACCACGAGAAACAGGGTCAGAGACCCAGTACTTC. Its translation is CASSPRETGSETQYF.

The chain uses TRBV27 and TRBJ2-5; weak D call: TRBD2 (5 bases). The CDR3 has 14 amino acids. V gave up 0 bases and J gave up 4 bases, with 9 bases separating them. CDR1 and CDR2 from the germline V gene are MNHEY and SMNVEV (reference sequence). In DNA, the CDR3 is TGTGCCAGCAGTTTATCCCCCGCGGGAGAGACCCAGTACTTC. Amino acids: CASSLSPAGETQYF.

This chain joins TRBV7-2 and TRBJ1-1; D is perhaps TRBD1 (5 bases). Trimming shortened V by 1 base and J by 2 bases, and 14 bases separated the two germline ends. Germline loops: CDR1 SGHTA, CDR2 FQGNSA. The CDR3 spans 16 residues. This CDR3 is CASSLGWFRTNTEAFF. The CDR3, as DNA: TGTGCCAGCAGCTTAGGATGGTTTAGGACAAACACTGAAGCTTTCTTT.

The genes are TRBV6-5 and TRBJ2-1; D possibly matches TRBD1 or TRBD2 (5 bases each). CDR1 MNHEY and CDR2 SVGAGI come from the germline V gene. This CDR3 is built from 13 residues. Trimming cost V 6 bases and J 11 bases, with 17 bases left between them. The DNA for the CDR3 is TGTGCCAGCAGCCGGGACGGACCGAGGAAGCAGTTCTTC. This codes for CASSRDGPRKQFF.

This chain joins TRBV27 and TRBJ2-7; 14 bases line up with TRBD2. CDR3 length: 15 amino acids. Germline-derived CDR1 and CDR2 are MNHEY and SMNVEV (reference sequence). The trim removed 4 bases at V and 5 bases at J, leaving 4 bases unmatched. The DNA for the CDR3 is TGTGCCAGCAGTTCTCGACTAGCGGGGGGGCACGAGCAGTACTTC. Translated: CASSSRLAGGHEQYF.